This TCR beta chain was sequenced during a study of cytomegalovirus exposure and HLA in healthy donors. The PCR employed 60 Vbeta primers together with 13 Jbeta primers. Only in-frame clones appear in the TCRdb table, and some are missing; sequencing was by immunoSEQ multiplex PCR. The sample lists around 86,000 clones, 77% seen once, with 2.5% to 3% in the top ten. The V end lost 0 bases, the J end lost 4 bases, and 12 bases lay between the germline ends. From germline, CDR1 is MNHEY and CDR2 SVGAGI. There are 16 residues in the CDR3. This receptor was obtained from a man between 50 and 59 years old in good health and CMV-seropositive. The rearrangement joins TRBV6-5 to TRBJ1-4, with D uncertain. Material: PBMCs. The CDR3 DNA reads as TGTGCCAGCAGTTACTCGAGGCCACGGGATAATGAAAAACTGTTTTTT. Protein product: CASSYSRPRDNEKLFF.